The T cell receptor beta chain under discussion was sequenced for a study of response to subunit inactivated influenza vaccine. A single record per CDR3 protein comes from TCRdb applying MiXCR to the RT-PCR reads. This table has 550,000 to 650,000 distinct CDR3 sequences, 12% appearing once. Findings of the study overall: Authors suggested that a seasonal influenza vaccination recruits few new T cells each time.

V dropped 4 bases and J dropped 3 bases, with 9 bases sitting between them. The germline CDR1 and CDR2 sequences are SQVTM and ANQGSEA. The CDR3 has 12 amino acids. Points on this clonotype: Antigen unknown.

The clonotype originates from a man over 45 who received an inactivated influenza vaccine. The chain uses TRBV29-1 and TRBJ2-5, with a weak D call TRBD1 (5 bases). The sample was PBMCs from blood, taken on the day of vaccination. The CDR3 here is CSVAGFKETQYF. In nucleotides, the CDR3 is TGCAGCGTTGCAGGGTTCAAAGAGACCCAGTACTTC.